This T cell receptor (beta chain) stems from a study of cytomegalovirus exposure and HLA in healthy donors. Findings and caveats of the study: HLA-A and HLA-B allele assignments for most subjects were reportedly predicted accurately using TCR beta sequences. A later analysis showed TCR association rates differing by HLA locus, peaking at DRB1 and lowest at HLA-C. Because they were indistinguishable, some V segments, including TRBV6-2 and TRBV6-3, were excluded.

As concerns this clone: Its specificity is not known.

PCR was performed using 60 Vbeta and 13 Jbeta primers. Some clones are missing from TCRdb's copy, which holds only in-frame ones; the method was immunoSEQ multiplex PCR. The profile shows over 200,000 clones, around nine tenths of them singletons. V lost 3 bases and J 4 bases, leaving 11 bases between the germline ends. From germline, CDR1 is SGDLS and CDR2 YYNGEE. This CDR3 has 14 amino acids. Each donor's status was that of a healthy bone marrow donor. What was sequenced was PBMCs. The clonotype originates from a woman aged 18-35 years in good health and CMV-seronegative. The chain recombines TRBV9 with TRBJ1-3; TRBD1 might be the D (6 bases). The chain's CDR3 is CASSAGGAGNTIYF. The CDR3 DNA reads as TGTGCCAGCAGCGCGGGGGGCGCAGGAAACACCATATATTTT. Full variable domain (outside the CDR3, taken from reference TRBV9 and TRBJ1-3): DSGVTQTPKHLITATGQRVTLRCSPRSGDLSVYWYQQSLDQGLQFLIQYYNGEERAKGNILERFSAQQFPDLHSELNLSSLELGDSALYFCASSAGGAGNTIYFGEGSWLTVV.